The 29 T cell receptor beta chains reported below all come from one sample, sequenced in a study of blood T cells in healthy people across ages. A second 7 to 11 cycle PCR used barcoded and J-beta primers. Each CDR3 protein is one row after TCRdb ran MiXCR on the 5' RACE reads. In the table there are more than 650,000 distinct CDR3 sequences, less than 70% of which are singletons. The sequenced material came from blood. The source is an elderly man in good health.

V is TRBV2 and J is TRBJ2-7; 7 bases line up with TRBD2. J was trimmed by 2 bases and V by 6 bases; bases with no gene match: 7. CDR3 length equals 14 residues. Germline assignment: CDR1 SNHLY and CDR2 FYNNEI. DNA for the CDR3: TGTGCCAGCAGCCACACGGGAGGACCCTACGAGCAGTACTTC. Protein product: CASSHTGGPYEQYF.

The chain has TRBV19 and TRBJ2-5; D unresolved. Germline V CDR1 and CDR2: LNHDA, SQIVND (reference sequence). The ends were cut back, 6 bases at V and 5 bases at J, with 13 bases in the middle. The CDR3 runs 13 residues. The CDR3 region is CASSQLLYETQYF. The CDR3 coding sequence is TGTGCCAGTAGCCAACTACTCTACGAGACCCAGTACTTC.

This clonotype showed up just a few times. The junction and the germline gene differ at one end; a read error may be behind it. This chain uses TRBV28 with TRBJ2-3, with 12 bases matching TRBD2. CDR1 and CDR2 (germline): MDHEN, SYDVKM. The CDR3 runs to 17 residues. CDR3 DNA: TGTGCTAGCAGTTCACCGACTAGCGGGAGTTGGGCAGATACGCAGTATTTT. Translated: CASSSPTSGSWADTQYF.

This clonotype was detected ten times or more. One base away lies a much larger clone, so this may be a sequencing read error. This chain joins TRBV5-1 and TRBJ2-1; perhaps TRBD2 as D (6 bases). V lost 3 bases and J lost 0, with 10 bases in between. From germline, CDR1 is SGHRS and CDR2 YFSETQ. This CDR3 is 15 amino acids long. CDR3 loop: CASSWAGSSYNEQFF. The CDR3 coding sequence is TGCGCCAGCAGCTGGGCGGGGAGCTCCTACAATGAGCAGTTCTTC. Using reference TRBV5-1 and TRBJ2-1 for the parts outside the CDR3, the full variable domain is KAGVTQTPRYLIKTRGQQVTLSCSPISGHRSVSWYQQTPGQGLQFLFEYFSETQRNKGNFPGRFSGRQFSNSRSEMNVSTLELGDSALYLCASSWAGSSYNEQFFGPGTRLTVL.

The chain combines TRBV5-1 with TRBJ2-5; D is unclear. Near its end, the DNA agrees better with TRBJ2-7, so the J call may be wrong. CDR1 and CDR2 from the germline V gene are SGHRS and YFSETQ. This CDR3 spans 13 amino acids. The CDR3, as DNA: TGCGCCAGCAGCTTAGTACGGCCCTACGAGCAGTACTTC. Translated: CASSLVRPYEQYF.

The chain combines TRBV3-1 with TRBJ2-1, with 7 bases fitting TRBD1. The CDR3 consists of 14 residues. Trimming at V came to 0 bases and at J to 11 bases, leaving 7 bases not matched to a gene. CDR1 LGHDT and CDR2 YNNKEL come from the germline V gene (reference sequence). CDR3 coding DNA: TGTGCCAGCAGCCAAGATTCGGGCAGGGGGAAGCAGTTCTTC. Protein: CASSQDSGRGKQFF.

CDR3 DNA sequence: TGCAGTGCTAGGGAGGGCGGGACCCTGAAGGAGCAGTACTTC. Protein sequence: CSAREGGTLKEQYF. The chain recombines TRBV20-1 with TRBJ2-7; TRBD2 is a possible D gene (6 bases). CDR3 length: 14 amino acids. Germline-derived CDR1 and CDR2 are DFQATT and SNEGSKA (reference sequence). The V gene lost 3 bases and the J gene lost 7 bases, with 19 bases spanning the gap.

This clonotype was found a few times. The rearrangement joins TRBV20-1 to TRBJ2-1; 10 nucleotides align to TRBD2. The CDR3 is 14 residues long. V gave up 4 bases and J gave up 1 base; unmatched junction bases: 1. Germline values: CDR1 DFQATT, CDR2 SNEGSKA (reference sequence). CDR3 bases: TGCAGTGCTAATAGCGGGAGGTCCTACAATGAGCAGTTCTTC. Translating it yields CSANSGRSYNEQFF.

The CDR3 protein is CASSTQVLGSYNEQFF. The CDR3, as DNA: TGTGCCAGCAGCACACAGGTACTGGGCTCCTACAATGAGCAGTTCTTC. The chain recombines TRBV7-9 with TRBJ2-1, with a possible D match to TRBD1 (5 bases). Trimming pared 5 bases from V and 0 bases from J, leaving 14 bases between. CDR3 length: 16 residues. Germline V gives CDR1 SEHNR, CDR2 FQNEAQ (reference sequence). The full variable domain, in which reference TRBV7-9 and TRBJ2-1 provide the parts outside the CDR3, is DTGVSQNPRHKITKRGQNVTFRCDPISEHNRLYWYRQTLGQGPEFLTYFQNEAQLEKSRLLSDRFSAERPKGSFSTLEIQRTEQGDSAMYLCASSTQVLGSYNEQFFGPGTRLTVL.

This sequence joins TRBV5-1 and TRBJ1-1; D is unclear. V was clipped by 0 bases and J by 1 base, with 10 bases between them. The CDR3 is 15 residues long. CDR1 and CDR2 from the germline V gene are SGHRS and YFSETQ. This CDR3 reads CASSLALGRNTEAFF. The CDR3 DNA reads TGCGCCAGCAGCTTGGCCCTGGGGAGGAACACTGAAGCTTTCTTT.

Comment on this clonotype: A much larger clone lies one base from this, so it may be a read error. This sequence joins TRBV20-1 and TRBJ2-1, with D perhaps TRBD2 (6 bases). Matching the DNA end better, TRBJ2-7 makes the J call doubtful. Looked up from germline, CDR1 is DFQATT and CDR2 is SNEGSKA (reference sequence). This CDR3 contains 14 residues. CDR3 DNA sequence: TGCAGTGCTAGAGATCACGGGGGTCCCGACGAGCAGTACTTC. Translation gives CSARDHGGPDEQYF.

This chain joins TRBV9 and TRBJ2-7; D remains unclear. In germline, CDR1 is SGDLS, CDR2 YYNGEE. The CDR3 runs to 15 residues. Trimming removed 3 bases at V and 5 bases at J, with 18 bases between. This CDR3 reads CASSGGIWGNDEQYF. The DNA of the CDR3 is TGTGCCAGCAGCGGAGGAATTTGGGGAAACGACGAGCAGTACTTC.

This sequence joins TRBV7-3 and TRBJ2-3; TRBD2 matches 9 bases. V gave up 4 bases and J gave up 3 bases; unmatched junction bases: 8. Germline V gene sequence: CDR1 SGHTA, CDR2 FQGTGA. This CDR3 comprises 16 residues. The CDR3 spells CASSSITSGQTDTQYF. CDR3 in DNA: TGTGCCAGCAGCTCGATTACTAGCGGGCAAACAGATACGCAGTATTTT.

This chain uses TRBV2 with TRBJ1-1; weak D call: TRBD1 (6 bases). Trimming took 2 bases from V and 1 from J, leaving 11 bases between them. This CDR3 has 15 amino acids. The germline V gene encodes CDR1 SNHLY and CDR2 FYNNEI. The CDR3 sequence is CASSEFARGNTEAFF. The CDR3 DNA sequence: TGTGCCAGCAGTGAATTCGCCAGGGGGAACACTGAAGCTTTCTTT.

A few counts support this clonotype. The rearrangement uses TRBV24-1 and TRBJ2-3; 16 positions match TRBD2. The trim removed 0 bases at V and 14 bases at J, leaving 16 bases unmatched. Germline CDR1 KGHDR, CDR2 SFDVKD. The CDR3 extends over 19 amino acids. In DNA, the CDR3 is TGTGCCACCAGTGATTTGCAGGGACTAGCGGGAGGGATTGGGAGATACGCGTATTTT. Its translation: CATSDLQGLAGGIGRYAYF.

The chain joins TRBV5-1 to TRBJ2-5; 9 nucleotides agree with TRBD1. The CDR3 totals 15 residues. In germline, CDR1 is SGHRS, CDR2 YFSETQ. The J segment lost 5 bases and the V segment lost 5 bases, leaving 10 bases of the junction unmatched. CDR3 residues: CASRKQGALMETQYF. The CDR3 DNA sequence: TGCGCCAGCAGGAAACAGGGGGCGCTCATGGAGACCCAGTACTTC.

V usage is TRBV5-1 and J usage is TRBJ1-5; 9 positions agree with TRBD1. Looked up from germline, CDR1 is SGHRS and CDR2 is YFSETQ. Trimming removed 4 bases from V and 6 bases from J; junction bases left unmatched: 5. The CDR3 consists of 14 residues. CDR3 in DNA: TGCGCCAGCAGCCTAGGGACAGGGAGTCAGCCCCAGCATTTT. Its translation: CASSLGTGSQPQHF. Supplemented by reference TRBV5-1 and TRBJ1-5, the full variable domain reads KAGVTQTPRYLIKTRGQQVTLSCSPISGHRSVSWYQQTPGQGLQFLFEYFSETQRNKGNFPGRFSGRQFSNSRSEMNVSTLELGDSALYLCASSLGTGSQPQHFGDGTRLSIL.

The rearrangement links TRBV7-9 to TRBJ1-5, with a possible D match to TRBD1 (5 bases). Germline CDR1 SEHNR, CDR2 FQNEAQ (reference sequence). The V end lost 2 bases, the J end lost 4 bases, and 18 bases lay between the germline ends. The CDR3 totals 17 residues. For the CDR3, the DNA is TGTGCCAGCAGCTTATTCCCCCCAGTCCGGGGGAATCAGCCCCAGCATTTT. It codes for CASSLFPPVRGNQPQHF.

V and J are TRBV12-3 or TRBV12-4 and TRBJ1-1; D unresolved. V lost 7 bases, J lost 2 bases, and 8 bases lay in between. This CDR3 is built from 12 residues. The CDR3 loop reads CASTQTNTEAFF. CDR3 bases: TGTGCCAGCACCCAAACAAACACTGAAGCTTTCTTT.

This clonotype was found a few times. Just one base apart from a much larger clone, this may be a read error. V is TRBV29-1 and J is TRBJ2-5, with 10 nucleotides matching TRBD2. CDR3 size: 15 residues. CDR1 SQVTM and CDR2 ANQGSEA come from the germline V gene. The J segment lost 11 bases and the V segment lost 2 bases, leaving 14 bases of the junction unmatched. The CDR3 nucleotides are TGCAGCGTTGAAAGGGCTAGCGGGAGCTACAATGAGCAGTACTTC. Its protein is CSVERASGSYNEQYF.

A few counts support this clonotype. The chain combines TRBV24-1 with TRBJ2-5, with unresolved D. The CDR3 is 10 residues long. From germline, CDR1 is KGHDR and CDR2 SFDVKD. V lost 12 bases and J 1 base, leaving 5 bases between the germline ends. CDR3 amino acids: CAPLQETQYF. DNA of the CDR3: TGTGCCCCTCTCCAAGAGACCCAGTACTTC.

V is TRBV20-1 and J is TRBJ2-3, with D perhaps assigned TRBD1 or TRBD2 (5 bases each). The CDR3 totals 14 residues. Germline CDR1 DFQATT, CDR2 SNEGSKA (reference sequence). Trimming cost V 6 bases and J 2 bases, with 15 bases left between them. The CDR3 DNA reads TGCAGTGCCCCCCCGTCCGGGACCACAGATACGCAGTATTTT. Its translation: CSAPPSGTTDTQYF.

In this sample, this clonotype turned up once. The chain links TRBV6-2 or TRBV6-3 to TRBJ1-2; no reliable D call. This CDR3 has 13 amino acids. V lost 3 bases, J lost 6 bases, and 11 bases lay in between. Germline V lookup: CDR1 MNHEY, CDR2 SVGEGT. CDR3 sequence: CASSYGPANGYTF. In nucleotides, the CDR3 is TGTGCCAGCAGTTATGGGCCCGCAAATGGCTACACCTTC.

The chain employs TRBV3-1 and TRBJ2-1, with 7 bases matching TRBD2. Germline values: CDR1 LGHDT, CDR2 YNNKEL (reference sequence). The CDR3 consists of 14 residues. The junction had 7 bases not matched to a gene; V was cut back by 3 bases and J by 8 bases. Here the CDR3 reads CASSQGGGADEQFF. The CDR3 bases are TGTGCCAGCAGCCAGGGCGGGGGAGCCGATGAGCAGTTCTTC.

The chain links TRBV7-2 to TRBJ1-1; the D gene is possibly TRBD1 (5 bases). The germline V and J ends were trimmed by 3 bases and 7 bases, with 12 bases remaining between them. This CDR3 comprises 13 residues. From germline, CDR1 is SGHTA and CDR2 FQGNSA. This CDR3 reads CASSFRRDGEAFF. CDR3 DNA: TGTGCCAGCAGCTTCCGCCGGGACGGTGAAGCTTTCTTT.

This rearrangement joins TRBV5-1 to TRBJ2-2; 9 bases are shared with TRBD1. The CDR3 length is 14 residues. Germline V gene lookup returns CDR1 SGHRS and CDR2 YFSETQ. J lost 6 bases, V lost 4 bases, and 4 bases had no gene match. CDR3 sequence reads: CASSRDRAAGELFF. DNA of the CDR3: TGCGCCAGCAGCCGGGACAGGGCGGCCGGGGAGCTGTTTTTT.

The chain is built from TRBV7-9 and TRBJ1-5, with D perhaps matching TRBD1 (5 bases). The CDR3 totals 13 residues. Germline-derived CDR1 and CDR2 are SEHNR and FQNEAQ (reference sequence). V lost 0 bases, J lost 8 bases, and 8 bases lay in between. CDR3 nucleotides: TGTGCCAGCAGCTTAGCCGGGGCCGAGCCCCAGCATTTT. It specifies CASSLAGAEPQHF.

There are a few counts of this clonotype. This chain uses TRBV6-1 with TRBJ2-7; D is possibly TRBD1 (6 bases). The CDR3 is made up of 18 amino acids. Germline lookup yields CDR1 MNHNS and CDR2 SASEGT. The V and J ends lost 5 bases and 6 bases respectively, with 29 bases between them. DNA of the CDR3: TGTGCCAGCAGTCGTAAACTATCGACAGGTGGATTCATATTCGAGCAGTACTTC. It encodes CASSRKLSTGGFIFEQYF.

The chain joins TRBV5-1 to TRBJ2-1; possibly TRBD2 for D (6 bases). The V end lost 4 bases, the J end lost 6 bases, and 20 bases lay between the germline ends. The CDR3 is 16 residues long. Germline values: CDR1 SGHRS, CDR2 YFSETQ. The CDR3 DNA is TGCGCCAGCAGCACGCCCTCGGCGTTGGGGGGCAATGAGCAGTTCTTC. This gives the protein CASSTPSALGGNEQFF.